This section outlines one T cell receptor beta chain sequence together with its context. This record comes from a study of T cell changes during pregnancy in multiple sclerosis. The protocol was immunoSEQ multiplex PCR, while the TCRdb copy is restricted to in-frame clones and leaves out a portion. The sample yields 25,000 to 35,000 clones, about nine tenths seen once. The V and J ends lost 6 bases and 0 bases respectively, with 9 bases between them. CDR3 length: 13 residues. Germline CDR1 and CDR2: LNHDA and SQIVND (reference sequence). This clonotype originated in a female donor with multiple sclerosis, enrolled in a pregnancy study. V usage is TRBV19 and J usage is TRBJ2-7, with a tentative D call TRBD2 (6 bases). The sequencing here drew on CD8+ T cells from peripheral blood mononuclear cells, taken before pregnancy. Here the CDR3 DNA reads TGTGCCAGTAGGGACGGGAGCTCCTACGAGCAGTACTTC. Its translation: CASRDGSSYEQYF.